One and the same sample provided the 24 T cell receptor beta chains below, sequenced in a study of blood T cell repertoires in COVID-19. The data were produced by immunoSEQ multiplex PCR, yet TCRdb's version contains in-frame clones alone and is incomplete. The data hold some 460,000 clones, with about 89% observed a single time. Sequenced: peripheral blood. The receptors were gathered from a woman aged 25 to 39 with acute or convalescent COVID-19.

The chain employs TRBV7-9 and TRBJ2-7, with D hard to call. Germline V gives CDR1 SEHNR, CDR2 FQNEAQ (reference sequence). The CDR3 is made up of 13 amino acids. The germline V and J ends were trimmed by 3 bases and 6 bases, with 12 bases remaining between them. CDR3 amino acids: CASSFDERGEQYF. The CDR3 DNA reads TGTGCCAGCAGCTTTGACGAGCGAGGCGAGCAGTACTTC.

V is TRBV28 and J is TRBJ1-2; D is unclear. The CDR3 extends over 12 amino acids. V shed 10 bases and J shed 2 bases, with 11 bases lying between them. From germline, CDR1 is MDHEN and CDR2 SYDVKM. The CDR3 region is CATGVSNYGYTF. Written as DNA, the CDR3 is TGTGCCACCGGAGTGTCCAACTATGGCTACACCTTC.

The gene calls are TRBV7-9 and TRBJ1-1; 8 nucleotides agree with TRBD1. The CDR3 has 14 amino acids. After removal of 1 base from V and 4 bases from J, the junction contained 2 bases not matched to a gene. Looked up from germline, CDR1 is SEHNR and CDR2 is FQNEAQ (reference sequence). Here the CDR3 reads CASSLGTGPTEAFF. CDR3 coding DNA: TGTGCCAGCAGCTTAGGGACAGGGCCCACTGAAGCTTTCTTT.

The CDR3: CASSPGGGGSGEQFF. CDR3 nucleotide sequence: TGTGCCAGCAGCCCCGGTGGCGGGGGGTCTGGTGAGCAGTTCTTC. The rearrangement uses TRBV5-4 and TRBJ2-1, with 8 bases fitting TRBD2. Germline V gives CDR1 SGHNT, CDR2 YYREEE (reference sequence). With 4 bases clipped from V and 9 bases from J, the junction kept 12 bases outside the gene matches. The CDR3 runs 15 residues.

The CDR3 here is CASSGEEKLFF. In nucleotides, the CDR3 is TGTGCCAGTAGCGGGGAAGAAAAACTGTTTTTT. This rearrangement joins TRBV19 to TRBJ1-4; D not certain. This CDR3 comprises 11 residues. V lost 6 bases and J 8 bases, leaving 7 bases between the germline ends. The V gene's germline CDR1 is LNHDA and CDR2 SQIVND (reference sequence).

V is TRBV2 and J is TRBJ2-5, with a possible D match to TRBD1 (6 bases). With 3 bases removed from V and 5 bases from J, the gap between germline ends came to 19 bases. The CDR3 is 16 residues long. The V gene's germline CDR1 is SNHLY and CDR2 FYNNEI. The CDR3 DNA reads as TGTGCCAGCAGTGATTTGATAGGGCAGGGGAGCGAGACCCAGTACTTC. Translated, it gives CASSDLIGQGSETQYF. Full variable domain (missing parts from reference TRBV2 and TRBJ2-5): EPEVTQTPSHQVTQMGQEVILRCVPISNHLYFYWYRQILGQKVEFLVSFYNNEISEKSEIFDDQFSVERPDGSNFTLKIRSTKLEDSAMYFCASSDLIGQGSETQYFGPGTRLLVL.

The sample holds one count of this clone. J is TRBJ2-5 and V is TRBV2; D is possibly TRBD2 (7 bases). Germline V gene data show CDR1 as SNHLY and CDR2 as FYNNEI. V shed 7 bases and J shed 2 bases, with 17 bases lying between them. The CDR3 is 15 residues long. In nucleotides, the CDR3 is TGTGCCAGCAAAGTGGGGCGGGGGCTACAAGAGACCCAGTACTTC. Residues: CASKVGRGLQETQYF.

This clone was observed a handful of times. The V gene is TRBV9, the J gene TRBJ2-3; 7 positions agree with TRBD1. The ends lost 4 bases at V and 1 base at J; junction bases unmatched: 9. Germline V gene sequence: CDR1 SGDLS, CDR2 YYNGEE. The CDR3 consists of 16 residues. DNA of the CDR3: TGTGCCAGCAGCTTCCTAGGACAGGAGGGCACAGATACGCAGTATTTT. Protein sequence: CASSFLGQEGTDTQYF.

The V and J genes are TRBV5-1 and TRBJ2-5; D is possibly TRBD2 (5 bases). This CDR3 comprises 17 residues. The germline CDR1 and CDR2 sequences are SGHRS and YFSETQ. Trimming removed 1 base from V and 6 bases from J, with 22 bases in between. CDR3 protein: CASSLFLAGVDLQTQYF. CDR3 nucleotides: TGCGCCAGCAGCTTGTTTCTCGCGGGCGTGGATTTGCAGACCCAGTACTTC.

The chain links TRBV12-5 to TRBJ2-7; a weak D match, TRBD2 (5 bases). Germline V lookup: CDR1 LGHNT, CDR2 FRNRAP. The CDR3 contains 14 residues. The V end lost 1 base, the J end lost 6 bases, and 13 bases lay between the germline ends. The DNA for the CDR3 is TGTGCTAGTGGTTTGGGAAGGGAGTTTTCCGAGCAGTACTTC. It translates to CASGLGREFSEQYF.

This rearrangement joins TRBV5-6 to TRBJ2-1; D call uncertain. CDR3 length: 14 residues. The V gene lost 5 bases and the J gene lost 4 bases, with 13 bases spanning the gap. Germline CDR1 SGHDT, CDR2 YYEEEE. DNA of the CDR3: TGTGCCAGCAGTTCATGGCAAGATTACAATGAGCAGTTCTTC. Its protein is CASSSWQDYNEQFF.

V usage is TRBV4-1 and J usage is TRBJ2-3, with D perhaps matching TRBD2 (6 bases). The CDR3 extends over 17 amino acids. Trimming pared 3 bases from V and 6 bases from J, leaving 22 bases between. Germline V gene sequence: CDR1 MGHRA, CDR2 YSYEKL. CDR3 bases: TGCGCCAGCAGCCACGAACAGGAGTCGATGGGGGGTGATACGCAGTATTTT. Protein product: CASSHEQESMGGDTQYF.

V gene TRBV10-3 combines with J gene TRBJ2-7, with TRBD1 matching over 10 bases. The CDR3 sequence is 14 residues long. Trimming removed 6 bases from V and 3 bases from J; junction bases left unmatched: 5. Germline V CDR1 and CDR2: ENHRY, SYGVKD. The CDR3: CAISGTGEGYEQYF. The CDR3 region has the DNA TGTGCCATCAGCGGGACAGGGGAGGGCTACGAGCAGTACTTC.

CDR3 loop: CASSDRVFQPQHF. CDR3 bases: TGTGCCAGCAGTGACAGGGTCTTTCAGCCCCAGCATTTT. This rearrangement joins TRBV2 to TRBJ1-5, with D perhaps matching TRBD1 (5 bases). Germline V gives CDR1 SNHLY, CDR2 FYNNEI. The CDR3 runs 13 residues. Between the trimmed V and J ends, which lost 3 bases and 6 bases, there was a span of 9 bases.

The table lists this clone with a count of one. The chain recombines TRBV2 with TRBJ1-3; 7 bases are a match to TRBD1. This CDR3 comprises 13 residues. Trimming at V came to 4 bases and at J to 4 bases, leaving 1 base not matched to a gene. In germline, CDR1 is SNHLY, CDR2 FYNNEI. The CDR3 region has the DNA TGTGCCAGCAGTGTGGACAGGGGAAACACCATATATTTT. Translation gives CASSVDRGNTIYF.

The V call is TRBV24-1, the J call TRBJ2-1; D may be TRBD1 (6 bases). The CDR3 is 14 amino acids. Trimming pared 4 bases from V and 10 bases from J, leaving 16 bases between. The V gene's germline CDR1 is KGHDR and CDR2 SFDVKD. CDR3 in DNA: TGTGCCACCAGTGACTCGAACAGGGATAGGGAGCAGTTCTTC. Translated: CATSDSNRDREQFF.

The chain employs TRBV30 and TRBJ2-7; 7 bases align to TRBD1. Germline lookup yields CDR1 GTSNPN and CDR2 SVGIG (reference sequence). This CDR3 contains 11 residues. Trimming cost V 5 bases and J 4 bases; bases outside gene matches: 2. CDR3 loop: CAWGGQYEQYF. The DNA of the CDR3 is TGTGCCTGGGGGGGACAGTACGAGCAGTACTTC.

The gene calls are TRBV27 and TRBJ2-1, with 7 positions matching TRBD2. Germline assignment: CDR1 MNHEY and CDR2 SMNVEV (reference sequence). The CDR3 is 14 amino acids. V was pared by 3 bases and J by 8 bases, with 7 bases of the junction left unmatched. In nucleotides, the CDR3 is TGTGCCAGCAGTTTTTCAGGACTAGGGGATGAGCAGTTCTTC. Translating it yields CASSFSGLGDEQFF.

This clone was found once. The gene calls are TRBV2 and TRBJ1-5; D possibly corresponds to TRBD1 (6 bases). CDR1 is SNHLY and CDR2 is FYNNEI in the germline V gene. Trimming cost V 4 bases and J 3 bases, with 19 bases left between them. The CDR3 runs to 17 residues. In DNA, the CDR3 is TGTGCCAGCAGTGTTGGCCTCCCAGGGGCCTACAATCAGCCCCAGCATTTT. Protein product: CASSVGLPGAYNQPQHF.

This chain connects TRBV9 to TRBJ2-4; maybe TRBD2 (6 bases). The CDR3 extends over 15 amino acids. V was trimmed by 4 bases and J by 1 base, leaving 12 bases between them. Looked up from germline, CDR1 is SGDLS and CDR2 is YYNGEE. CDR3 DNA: TGTGCCAGCAGCTTTCCTCGGGGGGCCAAAAACATTCAGTACTTC. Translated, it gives CASSFPRGAKNIQYF. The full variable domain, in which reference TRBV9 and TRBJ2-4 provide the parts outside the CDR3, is DSGVTQTPKHLITATGQRVTLRCSPRSGDLSVYWYQQSLDQGLQFLIQYYNGEERAKGNILERFSAQQFPDLHSELNLSSLELGDSALYFCASSFPRGAKNIQYFGAGTRLSVL.

In nucleotides, the CDR3 is TGTGCCAGCAGCTTTTCTGACTCTAGCAATCAGCCCCAGCATTTT. Its translation: CASSFSDSSNQPQHF. V and J are TRBV5-6 and TRBJ1-5; D unresolved. Looked up from germline, CDR1 is SGHDT and CDR2 is YYEEEE. V was cut by 2 bases and J by 0 bases, with 9 bases left in between. The CDR3 covers 15 residues.

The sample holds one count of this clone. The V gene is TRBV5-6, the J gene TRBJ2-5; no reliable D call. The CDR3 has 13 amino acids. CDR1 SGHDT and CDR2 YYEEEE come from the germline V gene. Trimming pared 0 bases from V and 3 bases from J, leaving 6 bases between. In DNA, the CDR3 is TGTGCCAGCAGCTTGGCCATAGAAGAGACCCAGTACTTC. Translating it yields CASSLAIEETQYF.

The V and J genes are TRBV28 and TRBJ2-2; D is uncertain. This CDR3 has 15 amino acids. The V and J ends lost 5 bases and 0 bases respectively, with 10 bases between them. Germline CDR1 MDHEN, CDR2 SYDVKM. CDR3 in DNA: TGTGCCAGCAGTCCCCTCGGGTCGAACACCGGGGAGCTGTTTTTT. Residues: CASSPLGSNTGELFF.

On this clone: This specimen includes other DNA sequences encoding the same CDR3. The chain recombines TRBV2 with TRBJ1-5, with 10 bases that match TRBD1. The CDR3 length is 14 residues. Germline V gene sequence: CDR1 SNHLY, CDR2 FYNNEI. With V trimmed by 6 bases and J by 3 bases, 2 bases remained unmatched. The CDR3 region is CASSDRGPNQPQHF. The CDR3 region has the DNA TGTGCCAGCAGCGACAGGGGGCCCAATCAGCCCCAGCATTTT.